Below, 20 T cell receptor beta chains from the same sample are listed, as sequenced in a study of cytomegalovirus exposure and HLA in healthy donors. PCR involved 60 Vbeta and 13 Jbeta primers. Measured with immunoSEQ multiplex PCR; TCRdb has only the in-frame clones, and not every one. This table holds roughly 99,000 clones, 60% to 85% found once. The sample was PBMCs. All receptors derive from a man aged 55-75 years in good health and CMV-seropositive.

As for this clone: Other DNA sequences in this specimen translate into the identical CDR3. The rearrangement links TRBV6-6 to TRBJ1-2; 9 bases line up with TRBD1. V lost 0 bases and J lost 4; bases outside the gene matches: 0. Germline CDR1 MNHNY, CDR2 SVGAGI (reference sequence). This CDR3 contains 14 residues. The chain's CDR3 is CASSYSTGGYGYTF. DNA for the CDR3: TGTGCCAGCAGTTACTCGACAGGGGGCTATGGCTACACCTTC.

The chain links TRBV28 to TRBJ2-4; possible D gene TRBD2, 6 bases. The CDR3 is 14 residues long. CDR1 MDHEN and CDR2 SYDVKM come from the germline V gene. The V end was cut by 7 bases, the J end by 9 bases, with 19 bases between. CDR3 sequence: CASKNQGGGTIQYF. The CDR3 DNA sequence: TGTGCCAGCAAGAACCAGGGAGGAGGAACCATTCAGTACTTC.

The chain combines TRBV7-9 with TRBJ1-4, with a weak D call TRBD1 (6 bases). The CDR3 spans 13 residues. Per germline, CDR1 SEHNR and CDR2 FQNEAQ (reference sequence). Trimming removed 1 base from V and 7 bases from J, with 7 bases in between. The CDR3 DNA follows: TGTGCCAGCAGCTTAGGAGGGGGTGAAAAACTGTTTTTT. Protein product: CASSLGGGEKLFF. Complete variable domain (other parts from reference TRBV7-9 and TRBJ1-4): DTGVSQNPRHKITKRGQNVTFRCDPISEHNRLYWYRQTLGQGPEFLTYFQNEAQLEKSRLLSDRFSAERPKGSFSTLEIQRTEQGDSAMYLCASSLGGGEKLFFGSGTQLSVL.

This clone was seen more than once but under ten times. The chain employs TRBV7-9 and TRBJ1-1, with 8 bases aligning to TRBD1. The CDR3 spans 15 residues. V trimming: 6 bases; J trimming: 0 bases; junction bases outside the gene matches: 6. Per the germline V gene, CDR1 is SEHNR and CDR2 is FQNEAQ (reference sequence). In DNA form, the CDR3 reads TGTGCCAGCAGATCTGACAGGGGAATGAACACTGAAGCTTTCTTT. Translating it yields CASRSDRGMNTEAFF.

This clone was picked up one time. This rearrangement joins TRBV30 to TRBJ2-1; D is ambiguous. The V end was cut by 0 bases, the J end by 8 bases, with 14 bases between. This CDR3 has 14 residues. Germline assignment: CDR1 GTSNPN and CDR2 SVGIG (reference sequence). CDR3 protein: CAWSVQSSRDEQFF. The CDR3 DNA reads TGTGCCTGGAGTGTACAGAGTTCGCGAGATGAGCAGTTCTTC.

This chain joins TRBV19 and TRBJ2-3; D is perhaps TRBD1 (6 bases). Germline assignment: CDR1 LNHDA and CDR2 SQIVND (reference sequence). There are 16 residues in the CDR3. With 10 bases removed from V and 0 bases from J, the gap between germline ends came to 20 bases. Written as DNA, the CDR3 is TGTGCCACCAGCAATTGGGGGCAAGCTAGCACAGATACGCAGTATTTT. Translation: CATSNWGQASTDTQYF.

The DNA of the CDR3 is TGTGCCAGCAGCTTCACAGGGGGGTCCGCCTACGAGCAGTACTTC. Translating it yields CASSFTGGSAYEQYF. The rearrangement joins TRBV13 to TRBJ2-7, with 8 bases aligning to TRBD1. CDR1 and CDR2 from the germline V gene are PRHDT and FYEKMQ (reference sequence). The CDR3 has 15 amino acids. V lost 3 bases and J lost 2; bases outside the gene matches: 6.

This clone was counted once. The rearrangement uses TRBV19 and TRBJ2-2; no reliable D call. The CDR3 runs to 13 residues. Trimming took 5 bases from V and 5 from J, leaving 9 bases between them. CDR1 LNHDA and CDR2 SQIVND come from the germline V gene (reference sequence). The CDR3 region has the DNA TGTGCCAGTAGTTTAACAGTTACCGGGGAGCTGTTTTTT. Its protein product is CASSLTVTGELFF. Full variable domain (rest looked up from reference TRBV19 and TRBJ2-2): DGGITQSPKYLFRKEGQNVTLSCEQNLNHDAMYWYRQDPGQGLRLIYYSQIVNDFQKGDIAEGYSVSREKKESFPLTVTSAQKNPTAFYLCASSLTVTGELFFGEGSRLTVL.

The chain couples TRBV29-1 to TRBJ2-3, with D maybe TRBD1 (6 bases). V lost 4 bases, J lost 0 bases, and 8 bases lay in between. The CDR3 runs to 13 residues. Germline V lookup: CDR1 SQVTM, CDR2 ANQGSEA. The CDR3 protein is CSVGGRSTDTQYF. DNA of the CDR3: TGCAGCGTTGGGGGGCGTAGCACAGATACGCAGTATTTT.

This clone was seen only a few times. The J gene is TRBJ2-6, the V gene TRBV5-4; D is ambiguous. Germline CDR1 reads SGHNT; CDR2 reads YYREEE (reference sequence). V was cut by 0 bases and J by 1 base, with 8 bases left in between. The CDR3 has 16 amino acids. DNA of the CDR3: TGTGCCAGCAGCTTGGTCGCCAGATCTGGGGCCAACGTCCTGACTTTC. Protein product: CASSLVARSGANVLTF.

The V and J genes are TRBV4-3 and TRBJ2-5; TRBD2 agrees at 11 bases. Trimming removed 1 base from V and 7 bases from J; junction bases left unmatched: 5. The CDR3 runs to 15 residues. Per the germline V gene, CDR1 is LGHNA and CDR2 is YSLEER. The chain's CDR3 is CASSQGRLAGGTQYF. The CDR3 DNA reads TGCGCCAGCAGCCAAGGTCGGCTAGCGGGGGGGACCCAGTACTTC.

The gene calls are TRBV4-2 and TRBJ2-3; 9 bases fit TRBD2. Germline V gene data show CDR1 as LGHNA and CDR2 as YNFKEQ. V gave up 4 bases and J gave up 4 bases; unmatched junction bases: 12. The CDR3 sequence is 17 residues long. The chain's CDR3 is CASSLPLMTSGADTQYF. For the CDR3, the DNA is TGTGCCAGCAGCCTTCCTCTGATGACTAGCGGTGCAGATACGCAGTATTTT.

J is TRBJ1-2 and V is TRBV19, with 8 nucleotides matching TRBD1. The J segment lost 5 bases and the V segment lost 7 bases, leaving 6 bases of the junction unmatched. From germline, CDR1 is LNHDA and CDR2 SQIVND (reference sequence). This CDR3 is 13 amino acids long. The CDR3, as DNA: TGTGCCAGTACCCTAGGACAGGGTTATGGCTACACCTTC. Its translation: CASTLGQGYGYTF.

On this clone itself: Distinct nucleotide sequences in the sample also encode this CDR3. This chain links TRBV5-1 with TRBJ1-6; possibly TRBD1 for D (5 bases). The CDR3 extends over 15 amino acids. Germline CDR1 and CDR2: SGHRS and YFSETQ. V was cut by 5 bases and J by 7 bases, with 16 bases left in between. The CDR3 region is CASRLMWGGNSPLHF. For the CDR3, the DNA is TGCGCCAGCAGGCTAATGTGGGGGGGGAATTCACCCCTCCACTTT.

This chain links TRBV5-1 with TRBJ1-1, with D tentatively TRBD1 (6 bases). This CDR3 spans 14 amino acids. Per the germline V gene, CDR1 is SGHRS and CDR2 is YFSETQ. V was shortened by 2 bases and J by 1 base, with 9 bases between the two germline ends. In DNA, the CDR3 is TGCGCCAGCAGCTTAGGGGGAAGGAACACTGAAGCTTTCTTT. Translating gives CASSLGGRNTEAFF.

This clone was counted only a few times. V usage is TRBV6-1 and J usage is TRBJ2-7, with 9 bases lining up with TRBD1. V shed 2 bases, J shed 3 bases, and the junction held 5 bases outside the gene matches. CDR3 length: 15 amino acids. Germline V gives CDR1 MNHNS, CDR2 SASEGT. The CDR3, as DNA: TGTGCCAGCAGTGAAATGGGACAGGGAGACTACGAGCAGTACTTC. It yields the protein CASSEMGQGDYEQYF.

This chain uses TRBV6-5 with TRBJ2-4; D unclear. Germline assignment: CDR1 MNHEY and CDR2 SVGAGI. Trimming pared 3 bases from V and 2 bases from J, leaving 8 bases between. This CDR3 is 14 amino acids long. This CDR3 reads CASSYGPSKNIQYF. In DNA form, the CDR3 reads TGTGCCAGCAGTTATGGGCCGTCCAAAAACATTCAGTACTTC.

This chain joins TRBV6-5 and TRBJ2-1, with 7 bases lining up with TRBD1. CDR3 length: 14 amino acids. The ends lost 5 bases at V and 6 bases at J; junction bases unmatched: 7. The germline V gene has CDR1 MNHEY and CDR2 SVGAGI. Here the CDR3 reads CASSKRGLGNEQFF. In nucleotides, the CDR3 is TGTGCCAGCAGTAAGAGGGGGCTTGGCAATGAGCAGTTCTTC.

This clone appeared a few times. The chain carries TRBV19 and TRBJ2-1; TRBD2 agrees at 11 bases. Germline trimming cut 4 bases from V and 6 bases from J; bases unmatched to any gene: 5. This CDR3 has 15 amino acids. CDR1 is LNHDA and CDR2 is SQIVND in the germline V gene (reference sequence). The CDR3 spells CASSKTSGGSNEQFF. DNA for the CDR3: TGTGCCAGTAGTAAAACTAGCGGGGGATCCAATGAGCAGTTCTTC. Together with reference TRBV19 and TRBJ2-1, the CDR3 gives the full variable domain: DGGITQSPKYLFRKEGQNVTLSCEQNLNHDAMYWYRQDPGQGLRLIYYSQIVNDFQKGDIAEGYSVSREKKESFPLTVTSAQKNPTAFYLCASSKTSGGSNEQFFGPGTRLTVL.

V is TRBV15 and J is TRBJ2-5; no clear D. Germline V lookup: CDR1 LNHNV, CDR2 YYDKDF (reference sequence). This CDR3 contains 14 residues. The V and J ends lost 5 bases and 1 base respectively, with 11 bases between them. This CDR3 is CATSFMRFQETQYF. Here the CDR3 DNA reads TGTGCCACCAGCTTTATGAGATTCCAAGAGACCCAGTACTTC.